This TCR beta chain was recovered during a study of cytomegalovirus exposure and HLA in healthy donors (dated by TCRdb to 2017 to 2019). Regarding the complete study: An earlier analysis of approximately 600 of the donors reported approximately 290 Gb of sequence data and 100 million to 130 million unique TCR beta sequences from about 200 million T cells. Genome-wide SNP genotypes for about 55% of the roughly 670 donors were used in a later genetic analysis, which treated that subset as a discovery cohort. In an earlier analysis of 587 of the donors, high-throughput TCR beta sequencing was used to judge whether each TCR beta V gene segment behaved as functional or pseudogenic. The study combined high-throughput TCR immunosequencing, statistical association of individual TCRs with disease status, and machine learning to predict cytomegalovirus infection status. The aim of the study was to test whether cataloging public T cell receptors could identify signatures of past pathogen exposure. Roughly five DR-DQ haplotypes were treated as single units for association and clustering because of strong linkage in the cohort. HLA typing included class I and class II loci at four-digit resolution. Among the roughly 400 genotyped donors, 81% belonged to the genetic ancestry cluster associated with self-reported Caucasian donors. A separate validation cohort of roughly 130 different subjects was used in addition to the roughly 720-subject first cohort. Among roughly 370 genotyped donors of the cohort, an average of around 240,000 unique TCR beta nucleotide sequences were sequenced per donor, roughly 20% of them non-productive. The number of typed donors differed by locus: roughly 629-630 for A, B, C, DRB1 and DQB1; 500 to 550 for DQA1; some 590 for DPA1; and about 450 for DPB1. Rather than drawing on any new phenotypic data, the later analysis identified candidate immune exposures from TCR beta sequences and the way those sequences occurred across donors. All discovery cohort repertoires had been generated on a single sequencing platform. An early release that covered several hundred HLA-typed donors contained around 330 gigabases of sequencing data and approximately 85 million unique TCR sequences. Donor age, sex, ethnicity and CMV serostatus were compiled together with the repertoire data. A later analysis re-examined previously published TCR beta repertoires from several hundred donors and added high-resolution HLA genotyping to investigate patterns of TCR occurrence. Using immunosequencing, the study profiled T cell repertoires from 640 or so subjects and related those repertoires to cytomegalovirus serostatus. Overall results and qualifications from the work: Broadly in line with IMGT annotations, most TCR beta V segments showed up in productive rearrangements about 87% or about 30% of the time in an earlier analysis of around 600 of the donors. According to a later genetic analysis, donors in an Asian-associated ancestry cluster had fewer N-insertions in productive TCRs than the roughly 670-donor mean. A later analysis found that HLA-associated TCR beta chains were more clonally expanded and had lower generation probabilities than equally common non-associated chains. At a false discovery rate of 0.05, a later analysis linked around 17,000 TCR beta sequences to specific HLA alleles. Because some donors lacked HLA typing at each locus, the association tests relied only on the typed subset. In a later analysis, most CMV-associated TCR beta chains were found to appear HLA-restricted, with HLA associations seemingly driven largely by CMV exposure. The classifier was reported to diagnose cytomegalovirus status with high specificity and sensitivity in both the original cohort and the validation cohort. Correlated functional status among segregating V segments might reflect linkage disequilibrium, but an unknown experimental factor could not be ruled out. Some IMGT-functional V segments, including TRBV6-2 and TRBV6-3, could not be told apart with the 87-base-pair reads, so those segments were excluded. The presence/absence analyses assumed that sequencing depth was roughly uniform across donors, and that assumption may not be true. The cohort was sequenced for TCR beta chains only, and without alpha or paired-chain data the features that could be detected were limited. According to a later analysis, parvovirus B19, influenza, CMV and Epstein-Barr virus appeared linked to several top co-occurrence clusters. The earlier analysis of around 600 of the donors excluded some 15 rarely observed V segments, including chromosome 9 orphons, because counts were too low. A cluster of highly shared sequence variants was judged likely to be a technical artifact of the sequencing pipeline. A total of 150 to 200 TCR beta chains were listed by the study as associated with cytomegalovirus. V-gene and J-gene trimming of TCR beta chains was associated with a missense DCLRE1C variant in a later genetic analysis, and the association was replicated in an independent cohort. In vitro tests confirmed that three of the cytomegalovirus-associated TCR beta chains recognize cytomegalovirus antigens. When HLA alleles, especially DR and DQ, strongly co-occurred, TCR associations were difficult to assign to individual alleles. While some public TCRs were present in many individuals, most TCR sequences turned up only very rarely across donors. A further reported finding was that TCR beta sequences accurately predicted the HLA-A and HLA-B alleles for most subjects in the first cohort. It was suggested by the authors that the approach could potentially be generalized to other disease states and immunological phenotypes. Immune exposure information for the cohort was limited to CMV serostatus. According to a later analysis, TCR association rates differed among HLA loci, with DRB1 alleles showing the most associated TCRs and HLA-C alleles showing the fewest.

The library relied on the immunoSEQ multiplex PCR assay. For the multiplex PCR, a mixture combining 60 forward primers for TCR Vbeta segments and 13 reverse primers for TCR Jbeta segments was used. Amplification of the CDR3 region of rearranged TCR beta genes was performed with a multiplex PCR assay on genomic DNA. The amplified TCR beta libraries were sequenced on the Illumina HiSeq System as 87-base-pair reads. The original methods were these. A later analysis tallied 75 million to 95 million unique TCR beta chains across the roughly 610 repertoires, and about 10 million of those chains were shared by two or more donors. To remove PCR and sequencing errors, raw reads were error-corrected and collapsed into unique sequences using a nearest-neighbor algorithm that merged closely related sequences. To assign V, D and J gene segments, CDR3 sequences were aligned to IMGT reference sequences. For a sequence to be retained, a match of at least six nucleotides to both a V gene segment and a J gene segment was required. A rearrangement was called productive if the CDR3 had no stop codons and remained in frame with V and J, and every other rearrangement was called non-productive. Following IMGT convention, CDR3 was defined as the stretch from the second conserved V-encoded cysteine up to the conserved J-encoded phenylalanine. In an earlier analysis of around 540 of the donors, sequences lacking an unambiguous match to a single V gene segment were excluded. In an earlier analysis of roughly 600 of the donors, a V segment was called functional when productive rearrangements were above 56.7%, and segregating when the standard deviation between donors exceeded 5%. A statistical classification framework was built to diagnose cytomegalovirus status from the catalog of TCR beta chain sequences. A later analysis assigned V and J genes by comparing TCR nucleotide sequences with IMGT/GENE-DB human TR gene sequences. Using the TCRdist pipeline, a later analysis assigned CDR3 sequences along with most-parsimonious VDJ recombination scenarios. In a later analysis, every TCR beta chain was defined by the combination of its CDR3 amino acid sequence and its V-gene family, and reads without a unique V-gene family were dropped. A later analysis removed 592 highly shared, low-generation-probability nucleotide sequences to deal with suspected cross-contamination and a sequencing artifact. In a later analysis, a clonal expansion index was calculated for each public chain from normalized within-repertoire ranks of inferred template counts. In a later analysis, generation probabilities were computed with a VDJ recombination model fitted to out-of-frame rearrangements, and the resulting probabilities were checked against IGoR. Hypergeometric tests were used in a later analysis to score TCR-TCR, TCR-HLA and TCR-CMV co-occurrence, with a repertoire-size bias correction applied to the TCR pairs. False discovery rates were estimated in a later analysis by permuting HLA or CMV assignments 20 times. In a later analysis, co-occurring TCRs were grouped with DBSCAN, and TCRdist sequence similarity was added when clustering was performed within HLA-allele-positive subsets. Co-occurrence clustering excluded repertoires with fewer than 30,000 or more than 120,000 public chains, plus five with anomalous nucleotide sharing. TCRdb obtained this table from immuneACCESS and retained in-frame rearrangements with V and J assigned. These tables miss some clones; where compared with another copy, unresolved V genes account for less than half of the shortfall, and the remainder is unexplained. V and J calls and clone size come straight from that table; D and trimming were deduced from the DNA. A total of 150,000 to 200,000 clones appear in this sample, 65% to 85% of them only once. Together, the top ten hold about 0.8% of the sample.

From V the trimming removes 2 bases and from J it removes 8 bases, while the gene matches leave 3 bases of the junction unaccounted for. Its CDR3 holds 13 amino acids, cysteine through phenylalanine. The DNA shown is the 39-base CDR3, in frame from base 1. CDR1 and CDR2 (KGHSH, LQKENI) derive from the germline V gene. In total, about 650 healthy bone marrow donors made up the cohort. Cohort members were all nominally healthy when sampled, although unrecorded immune exposures were likely present. The donor tested CMV seronegative and was one of the 352 seronegative cohort members. Every donor gave a peripheral blood sample, and the peripheral blood mononuclear cells from that sample were used for TCR beta sequencing. The Qiagen DNeasy Blood Extraction Kit was used to extract genomic DNA from the blood cell samples. Regarding this clone: The specificity of this receptor is unknown. No qualities accompany the bases; no much larger clone lies one base away.

The chain uses TRBV18 and TRBJ2-1, with 7 junctional bases fitting TRBD2. This TCR was recovered from a woman under 30 in good health and CMV-seronegative. Source material: PBMCs. Read as DNA, the sequence is TGTGCCAGCTCACCAGGCGGGAGCCATGAGCAGTTCTTC. This translates into CASSPGGSHEQFF.